This TCR beta chain is drawn from a study of T cells after posttransplantation cyclophosphamide. The naive gate required viable CD3+CD4+ or CD3+CD8+ cells with CCR7+CD45RA+CD45RO-CD95-CD27+CD28+ phenotype. Peripheral blood was collected from the related graft donor on the marrow donation day. Turning to this clone: Its cognate antigen is unknown.

The length of the CDR3 is 14 residues. Trimming removed 0 bases from V and 3 bases from J, with 9 bases in between. Germline lookup yields CDR1 SNHLY and CDR2 FYNNEI. Profiling relied on immunoSEQ multiplex PCR, and the TCRdb table lists in-frame clones only, not all of them. The sample shows more than 15,000 clones, less than 95% of them seen only once. Study-wide findings and caveats: Skin or GI-infiltrating T cells shared few TRB sequences with blood.

The sample consisted of naive CD4+ T cells sorted from blood. The source is a woman aged 50 to 65 in good health and a related stem cell transplant donor. The chain joins TRBV2 to TRBJ2-7; D is ambiguous. The CDR3 DNA reads TGTGCCAGCAGTGAAGCCCCCGGCGGCTACGAGCAGTACTTC. It specifies CASSEAPGGYEQYF.